This T cell receptor beta chain was retrieved from a study of blood T cells in healthy people across ages. Primers used in a second PCR of about 7 to 12 cycles were a sample-barcoded 5' primer and a J-beta primer mix. TCRdb reprocessed the 5' RACE reads with MiXCR, giving one entry per CDR3 protein. The sample has 550,000 to 750,000 distinct CDR3 sequences; around 21% are singletons. Trimming at V came to 2 bases and at J to 6 bases, leaving 7 bases not matched to a gene. In germline, CDR1 is SNHLY, CDR2 FYNNEI. This CDR3 spans 14 amino acids. The V and J genes are TRBV2 and TRBJ2-7, with 7 bases identical to TRBD2. This receptor was taken from a man aged 65 to 79 in good health. The material sequenced was blood. The CDR3 is CASSEIGGGGEQYF. The CDR3 DNA reads as TGTGCCAGCAGTGAAATTGGGGGGGGAGGCGAGCAGTACTTC.